This T cell receptor (beta chain) stems from a study of blood T cell repertoires in COVID-19. About the study: Researchers got acute and convalescent COVID-19 samples from the United States, Italy and Spain. PBMCs, B-cell-depleted T cells, or T cells provided the cDNA or gDNA that made up the material.

As processed by the authors: From reference gene primer amplification, estimates of nucleated cell counts were derived. Produced via immunoSEQ multiplex PCR; TCRdb's table is partial and in-frame only. D and trimming come from the DNA, and the V and J calls and clone size come from that table. Here the sample spans tens of thousands of clones, about 86% being singletons. This CDR3 has 16 amino acids. The germline CDR1 and CDR2 sequences are KGHDR and SFDVKD. Trimming cost V 5 bases and J 5 bases; bases outside gene matches: 11. The origin of this receptor is a human donor in a cohort sampled during active COVID-19. This chain links TRBV24-1 with TRBJ1-5; 7 bases line up with TRBD1. The sample consisted of peripheral blood. CDR3 coding DNA: TGTGCCACCAGTGCAGCGACAGGGAGTGTCGATCAGCCCCAGCATTTT. This codes for CATSAATGSVDQPQHF.